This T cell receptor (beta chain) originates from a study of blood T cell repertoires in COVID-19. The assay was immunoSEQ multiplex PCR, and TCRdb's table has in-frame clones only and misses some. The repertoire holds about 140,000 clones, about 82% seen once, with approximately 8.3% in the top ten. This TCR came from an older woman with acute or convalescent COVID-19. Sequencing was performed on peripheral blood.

CDR3 loop: CASSMQGAFGYTF. The CDR3 coding sequence is TGTGCCAGTAGTATGCAGGGGGCGTTTGGCTACACCTTC. The V gene is TRBV19, the J gene TRBJ1-2, with 8 bases aligning to TRBD1. Germline lookup yields CDR1 LNHDA and CDR2 SQIVND (reference sequence). The CDR3 is 13 amino acids. The junction had 4 bases not matched to a gene; V was cut back by 3 bases and J by 7 bases.